This T cell receptor beta chain is from a study of identical twins. The CDR3 runs 15 residues. With 5 bases removed from V and 3 bases from J, the gap between germline ends came to 14 bases. Germline CDR1 is SGHDT and CDR2 is YYEEEE. TCRdb re-derived calls from the 5' RACE reads in MiXCR, one entry per CDR3 protein. This table has hundreds of thousands of distinct CDR3 sequences, roughly 20% appearing once. The same data also contributed to another study, on T cells expressing NK-cell markers. As that report states: Researchers got TCR beta repertoires out of sorted CD3+CD56+NKG2C+, CD3+CD56+NKG2C- and CD3+CD56-NKG2C+ T cells.

This sequence originates from a woman under 30 in good health. What was sequenced was PBMCs. The chain recombines TRBV5-6 with TRBJ2-2; D gene ambiguous. CDR3 DNA: TGTGCCAGCAGTTTAAGGTTACGTGACACCGGGGAGCTGTTTTTT. This translates into CASSLRLRDTGELFF. The complete variable domain, with remaining parts taken from reference TRBV5-6 and TRBJ2-2, reads DAGVTQSPTHLIKTRGQQVTLRCSPKSGHDTVSWYQQALGQGPQFIFQYYEEEERQRGNFPDRFSGHQFPNYSSELNVNALLLGDSALYLCASSLRLRDTGELFFGEGSRLTVL.